What follows describes a single T cell receptor (beta chain). Its antigen is unknown. This CDR3 has 14 residues. The table came from immunoSEQ multiplex PCR; TCRdb's copy has only in-frame clones and leaves some out. This repertoire shows more than 300,000 clones, approximately 80% found once; its top ten account for under 2.5%. Noted treatment: about 20 received Ad26.COV2.S at low or high dose, single or two shots; about five received placebo; per-sample allocation not given. Collection of samples fell on day 63 after the first vaccine or placebo injection. An Ad26 vector that expressed Wuhan-strain SARS-CoV-2 spike constituted the vaccine. The data were taken from a study of Ad26.COV2.S vaccination and SARS-CoV-2 variants. About the research overall: Ad26.COV2.S was injected intramuscularly once or twice, 56 days apart. Study-wide results and limits: With respect to non-spike TCR breadth, vaccine and placebo recipients were similar.

The chain is built from TRBV21-1 and TRBJ1-5. TRBV21-1 is a known pseudogene. The receptor's source is a person between 18 and 60 years old who received the Ad26.COV2.S COVID-19 vaccine or a placebo. Sequencing used peripheral blood, obtained in a trial of Ad26.COV2.S vaccine versus placebo. CDR3: CASRNKGRYQPQHF. The DNA of the CDR3 is TGTGCCAGCCGGAATAAGGGACGCTATCAGCCCCAGCATTTT.